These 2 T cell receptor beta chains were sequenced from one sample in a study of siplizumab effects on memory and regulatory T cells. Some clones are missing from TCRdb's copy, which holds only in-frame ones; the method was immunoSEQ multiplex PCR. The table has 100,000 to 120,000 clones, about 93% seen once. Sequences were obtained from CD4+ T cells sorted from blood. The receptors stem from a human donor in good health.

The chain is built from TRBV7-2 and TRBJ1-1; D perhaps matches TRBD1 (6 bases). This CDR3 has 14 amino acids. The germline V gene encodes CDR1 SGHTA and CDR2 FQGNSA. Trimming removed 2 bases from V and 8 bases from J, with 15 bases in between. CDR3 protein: CASSLRSTGPEAFF. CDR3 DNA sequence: TGTGCCAGCAGCTTAAGGTCGACAGGACCCGAAGCTTTCTTT.

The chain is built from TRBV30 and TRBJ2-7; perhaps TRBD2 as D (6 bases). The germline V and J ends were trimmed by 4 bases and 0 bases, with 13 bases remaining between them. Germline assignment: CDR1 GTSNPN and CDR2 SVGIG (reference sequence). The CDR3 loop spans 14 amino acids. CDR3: CAWIPASVSYEQYF. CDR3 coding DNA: TGTGCCTGGATCCCAGCTAGCGTCTCCTACGAGCAGTACTTC.